A selection of T cell receptor beta chains follows, all from one sample in a study of blood T cells in healthy people across ages. TCRdb re-analysed the 5' RACE reads in MiXCR, keeping a single row per CDR3 protein. The sample yields hundreds of thousands of distinct CDR3 sequences, 50% to 65% seen once. The sample comprised blood. These receptors originate from a man older than 75 in good health. CDR3s include the opening cysteine and the closing phenylalanine or tryptophan. The D gene is left open where the match is weak. Size values are once, few and many counts, or a class for expanded clones, and some rows have none.

j_call d_call v_call clone_size cdr3_nt cdr3_aa
TRBJ2-4 . TRBV11-1 . TGTGCCAGCAGCCCCCTCAGGAGGGAGTTATCCAAAAACATTCAGTACTTC CASSPLRRELSKNIQYF
TRBJ1-1 TRBD1 TRBV30 few TGTGCCTGCGCGTCGGGGCAGGGGGCCGATGGAGCTTTCTTT CACASGQGADGAFF
TRBJ2-7 TRBD2 TRBV5-1 . TGCGCCAGCAGCTTGGGATCGGCTAGCGGGAGACTCTCCTACGAGCAGTACTTC CASSLGSASGRLSYEQYF
TRBJ1-6 . TRBV6-6 . TGTGCCAGCACCAATGGGGGGGCCCCCCACTTT CASTNGGAPHF
TRBJ2-1 . TRBV7-2 . TGTGCCAGCAGCTTAGTGGTCGGGGTGAATGAGCAGTTCTTC CASSLVVGVNEQFF
TRBJ2-3 . TRBV24-1 . TGTGCCACCAGTGACTCCGGGACTTCGCACAGATACGCGTATTTT CATSDSGTSHRYAYF
TRBJ2-7 . TRBV4-1 . TGCGCCAGCAGCCAAGTAGGCGGTTCCTGCGAGCAGTACTTC CASSQVGGSCEQYF
TRBJ2-3 . TRBV12-3/TRBV12-4 . TGTGCCAGCCGCCCCGTAGGGACAGATACGCAGTATTTT CASRPVGTDTQYF
TRBJ2-5 . TRBV16 few TGTGCCAGCAGCCGACTGGCAGAGACCCAGTACTTC CASSRLAETQYF
TRBJ1-1 . TRBV6-5 . TGTGCCAGCAGTTACAGGGGACTCGAAGCTTTCTTT CASSYRGLEAFF
TRBJ2-1 TRBD2 TRBV27 few TGTGCCAGCACCCGGGGGGGCCTTGCGAAGGAGCAGTTCTTC CASTRGGLAKEQFF
TRBJ1-5 TRBD1 TRBV5-6 . TGTGCCAGCAGCTTGTGGGACAGGGGCAATCAGCCCCAGCATTTT CASSLWDRGNQPQHF
TRBJ2-5 . TRBV20-1 . TGCAGTGCTAGAAGTACGACTACCAAATACAATGAGCAGTACTTC CSARSTTTKYNEQYF
TRBJ2-1 TRBD2 TRBV6-6 . TGTGCCAGCAGTTACCCAGCGGGAGAGCTCAATGAGCAGTTCTTC CASSYPAGELNEQFF
TRBJ2-3 TRBD1 TRBV6-2/TRBV6-3 . TGTGCCGGCACCGACGGGACAGGCGGAGGGTGGAGAGATACGCAGTATTTT CAGTDGTGGGWRDTQYF
TRBJ2-7 TRBD1 TRBV5-1 . TGCGCCAGCAGACCGGGACAGGGCCCCGAGCAGTACTTC CASRPGQGPEQYF
TRBJ1-5 . TRBV21-1 . TGTGCCAGCAGCAAAGTTGGGGGGGACAGGGCCAATCAGCCCCAGCATTTT CASSKVGGDRANQPQHF
TRBJ2-5 . TRBV2 once TGTGCCAGCAATACGGGAGTACGAGAGACCCAGTACTTC CASNTGVRETQYF
TRBJ1-5 TRBD1 TRBV12-3/TRBV12-4 few TGTGCCAGCAGCTTTCGGACAGGAAGCAATCAGCCCCAGCATTTT CASSFRTGSNQPQHF
TRBJ2-1 . TRBV15 . TGTGCCACCAGCACTAAGACAGGCTACAATGAGCAGTTCTTC CATSTKTGYNEQFF
TRBJ2-3 . TRBV6-5 few TGTGCCAGCAGTTGGGGGACTCTGGGAGATACGCAGTATTTT CASSWGTLGDTQYF
TRBJ2-1 . TRBV5-4 . TGTGCCAGCAGCTTAGACCCTGTAAGGGGGGGTCATTACAATGAGCAGTTCTTC CASSLDPVRGGHYNEQFF
TRBJ1-1 . TRBV5-5 . TGTGCCAGCAGCCTTCGGGGGGCCATGAACACTGAAGCTTTCTTT CASSLRGAMNTEAFF
TRBJ1-2 . TRBV18 . TGTGCCAGCTCACCACTCGGGCAGGAACGAGGCTACACCTTC CASSPLGQERGYTF
TRBJ1-6 . TRBV27 . TGTGCCAGCAGGAGGGTACAGTCACCCCTCCACTTT CASRRVQSPLHF
TRBJ1-4 . TRBV5-6 few TGTGCCAGCAGCTTGGCGGGGTTAAGGGAAAAACTGTTTTTT CASSLAGLREKLFF
TRBJ2-7 . TRBV18 few TGTGCCAGCTCACCTCTTGGACAGACCCTCGAGCAGTACTTC CASSPLGQTLEQYF
TRBJ2-3 . TRBV7-8 few TGTGCCAGCAGCTTAGGGATTAGTTCTAGCACAGATACGCAGTATTTT CASSLGISSSTDTQYF
TRBJ2-1 . TRBV5-1 many TGCGCCAGCAGCCTTACAAAGGGGGGTTCCTACAATGAGCAGTTCTTC CASSLTKGGSYNEQFF
TRBJ1-2 TRBD1 TRBV4-1 . TGCGCCAGCAGCCAAGTGACGACAGGGACGCGCGGCTACACCTTC CASSQVTTGTRGYTF
TRBJ1-6 TRBD1 TRBV14 . TGTGCCAGCAGCCGGGGACAGGGGCCCCTCCACTTT CASSRGQGPLHF
TRBJ1-2 . TRBV21-1 . TGTGCCAGCAACAAGACGGCTCCCCCGCTCTATGGCTACACCTTC CASNKTAPPLYGYTF
TRBJ2-6 . TRBV6-5 . TGTGCCAGCAGATACACTGGGGCCAACGTCCTGACTTTC CASRYTGANVLTF
TRBJ2-7 TRBD2 TRBV12-3/TRBV12-4 . TGTGCCAGCAGTTTTGGCGGGAGTTCGGACAATGAGCAGTACTTC CASSFGGSSDNEQYF
TRBJ2-3 . TRBV5-1 . TGCGCCAGCAGCTTGGACCAGGGGTTAGTAGATACGCAGTATTTT CASSLDQGLVDTQYF
TRBJ2-5 TRBD1 TRBV5-6 . TGTGCCAGCAGCTTTGGGACAGGGATTGGAGAGACCCAGTACTTC CASSFGTGIGETQYF
TRBJ2-1 . TRBV7-9 few TGTGCCAGCAGCTTAGCTTGGGGAAGGAATGAGCAGTTCTTC CASSLAWGRNEQFF